This section outlines one TCR beta chain sequence together with its context. Its antigen remains unidentified. This entry is derived from a study of T cell responses to AZD1222 COVID-19 vaccine. Sequencing used immunoSEQ multiplex PCR; TCRdb keeps in-frame clones, though not all of them. Seen here are roughly 96,000 clones, roughly 90% observed once, and the top ten hold approximately 2.8%. In germline, CDR1 is LGHDT, CDR2 YNNKEL (reference sequence). The CDR3 contains 16 residues. V shed 4 bases and J 1 base; nucleotides not matched to a gene: 9. General study points: Repertoires were sampled only after the peak T cell response. Most donors were white British, females outnumbered males, and clonal diversity was possibly underestimated. Elevations in Spike-specific TCR breadth and depth followed administration of two AZD1222 doses.

The sample here was peripheral blood, taken on day 0 of AZD1222 vaccination. The rearrangement joins TRBV3-1 (or the pseudogene TRBV3-2) to TRBJ2-5; 7 bases agree with TRBD2. This clonotype originated in an adult in good health. CDR3 in amino acids: CASSPWGGRFQETQYF. The CDR3 bases are TGTGCCAGCAGCCCTTGGGGCGGGAGATTCCAAGAGACCCAGTACTTC.